This T cell receptor (beta chain) was captured by sequencing in a study of CD8+CD57+ T cells in acquired aplastic anemia (dated by TCRdb to between 2017 and 2018). A note on the overall study: DNA extracted from sorted CD4+ and CD8+ cells had a mean of about 3.2 ug, with a range of roughly 0.2 to 27.4 ug. A CD8+CD57+ expansion meant a frequency higher than the mean frequency seen in healthy subjects. Summary of the overall study and its limitations: Around 31 CD8+ CDR3 sequences were shared between patients and controls but appeared highly expressed in patients and within their immunodominant clones. Patients and healthy controls showed no significant difference in CD8+ Simpson's diversity (P=0.060).

TCR beta VDJ combination and CDR3 sequence profiling used genomic DNA as the template. An Illumina HiSeq 2000 was the platform used for TCR repertoire sequencing. In the authors' own workflow: TRBV/TRBJ rearrangement plots, CDR3 size and DJ length profiles, and Simpson's diversity index were used to assess repertoires. The immunodominant clone was defined as the most abundant DNA sequence in deep sequencing data. CDR3 amino acid sequences were checked for sharing across subjects and were also compared against the VDJdb database and published repertoires. TCRdb reworked the public reads: Q25 trimming with fastp, MiXCR clone assembly, productive beta chains retained. Each entry is one CDR3 protein sequence, shown with its most common DNA and genes. The V and J calls and clone size are TCRdb's, not the authors'. The sample includes approximately 160,000 distinct CDR3 sequences, with 40% to 55% observed a single time. The biggest ten clones account for 2.5% to 4% of the sample.

Regarding this clonotype: The antigen it binds to is not known. No per-base quality is available; no much larger clone lies one base away.

CDR1 and CDR2 are drawn from the germline V gene: SQVTM, ANQGSEA. The CDR3 goes from the cysteine to the phenylalanine over 12 residues. The retained sequence is limited to the CDR3, 36 bases, with the frame set at the first base. V lost 5 bases and J lost 9 bases; the stretch between them is 14 bases long. Expansion of CD8+CD57+ cells had been shown by flow cytometry in the patients chosen for sequencing. All patients had severe acquired aplastic anemia diagnosed by International Study of Aplastic Anemia and Agranulocytosis and Camitta criteria. Patients had received no therapy at the time of blood sampling. In this study, sorted CD4+ and CD8+ T cells from the blood of healthy subjects and of severe aplastic anemia patients had their TCR repertoires deep-sequenced. In the USA, patient enrollment took place under clinicaltrials.gov protocols 00001620, 01623167, 00001397, 00071045, 00081523 and 00961064. Ficoll-Paque density gradient centrifugation was used to isolate peripheral blood mononuclear cells. Before DNA was extracted, CD4+ and CD8+ T cells were sorted using either FACS or magnetic beads.

The receptor's source is a human donor with aplastic anemia. Sequencing was carried out using sorted CD4+, CD8+, or CD8+CD57+ T cells (not recorded which) from PBMCs. The V and J genes are TRBV29-1 and TRBJ1-5; the D gene cannot be resolved reliably. The CDR3 amino acid sequence is: CSVLLAEGPQHF. DNA sequence: TGCAGCGTTTTGCTTGCGGAGGGGCCCCAGCATTTT.